One sample yielded the 18 T cell receptor beta chains listed below, sequenced in a study of regulatory T cells in long-lasting Graves disease. Through Arm-PCR of CDR3 regions and iRepertoire HTBI primers, TCR beta libraries were built. TCRdb fed the multiplex PCR reads into MiXCR, producing one record per CDR3 protein. This table holds 400,000 to 600,000 distinct CDR3 sequences, approximately 21% found once. This sample's time point: persistent/refractory GD, antithyroid drugs over 5 years with positive TRAb. The TCR library used RNA extracted from PBMCs. The sequenced sample was peripheral blood mononuclear cells (PBMCs), obtained when the disease was refractory, from a patient treated with antithyroid drugs. The receptors here all came from a female donor with Graves disease.

The V gene is TRBV3-1, the J gene TRBJ2-7; D perhaps matches TRBD1 (6 bases). The CDR3 has 15 residues. The V end lost 4 bases, the J end lost 0 bases, and 13 bases lay between the germline ends. The germline CDR1 and CDR2 sequences are LGHDT and YNNKEL (reference sequence). The CDR3 DNA is TGTGCCAGCAGCCTCCGGGACAACCCCTCCTACGAGCAGTACTTC. The encoded protein is CASSLRDNPSYEQYF.

The chain has TRBV6-5 and TRBJ1-1, with 9 bases lining up with TRBD1. Trimming at V came to 2 bases and at J to 5 bases, leaving 6 bases not matched to a gene. CDR1 and CDR2 (germline): MNHEY, SVGAGI. This CDR3 is 15 amino acids long. The CDR3 coding sequence is TGTGCCAGCAGTTACGGGACAGGGAGGGGAACTGAAGCTTTCTTT. It is translated as CASSYGTGRGTEAFF.

This clonotype appeared a single time. The chain uses TRBV11-2 and TRBJ2-5; 8 nucleotides align to TRBD2. V shed 5 bases and J 4 bases; nucleotides not matched to a gene: 9. The CDR3 is 15 residues long. The V gene's germline CDR1 is SGHAT and CDR2 FQNNGV. The CDR3 region is CASSPLAAGGETQYF. Written as DNA, the CDR3 is TGTGCCAGCAGCCCCCTGGCCGCGGGAGGAGAGACCCAGTACTTC.

CDR3 sequence (DNA): TGTGCCAGCAGCCTTCAGGGGGACGATTCACCCCTCCACTTT. Amino acid sequence: CASSLQGDDSPLHF. The V gene is TRBV7-3, the J gene TRBJ1-6; 7 bases align to TRBD1. Looked up from germline, CDR1 is SGHTA and CDR2 is FQGTGA. CDR3 length: 14 amino acids. Trimming removed 5 bases from V and 8 bases from J; junction bases left unmatched: 6.

This clonotype was recorded many times. CDR3 coding DNA: TGTGCCAGCAATAGCTTCGGGCGGGACAACACCGGGGAGCTGTTTTTT. Its translation is CASNSFGRDNTGELFF. The rearrangement links TRBV28 to TRBJ2-2, with D possibly TRBD2 on 6 matching bases. The CDR3 runs to 16 residues. The germline V gene encodes CDR1 MDHEN and CDR2 SYDVKM. V lost 7 bases, J lost 2 bases, and 17 bases lay in between. Full variable domain (missing parts from reference TRBV28 and TRBJ2-2): DVKVTQSSRYLVKRTGEKVFLECVQDMDHENMFWYRQDPGLGLRLIYFSYDVKMKEKGDIPEGYSVSREKKERFSLILESASTNQTSMYLCASNSFGRDNTGELFFGEGSRLTVL.

Many counts were recorded for this clonotype. The chain uses TRBV20-1 and TRBJ1-4, with 10 bases that match TRBD1. CDR1 and CDR2 (germline): DFQATT, SNEGSKA (reference sequence). V shed 4 bases and J 6 bases; nucleotides not matched to a gene: 2. The CDR3 contains 13 residues. For the CDR3, the DNA is TGCAGTGCTATGGACAGGGGGGATGAAAAACTGTTTTTT. Residues: CSAMDRGDEKLFF.

This clonotype occurred a few times. The chain carries TRBV5-6 and TRBJ1-1; D call uncertain. V was cut by 0 bases and J by 4 bases, with 13 bases left in between. This CDR3 contains 15 residues. CDR1 SGHDT and CDR2 YYEEEE come from the germline V gene. CDR3 protein: CASSLVGTVGTEAFF. The CDR3 DNA reads TGTGCCAGCAGCTTGGTAGGAACGGTGGGCACTGAAGCTTTCTTT.

The chain combines TRBV7-2 with TRBJ2-3, with D unclear. The CDR3 covers 12 residues. V was trimmed by 7 bases and J by 5 bases, leaving 10 bases between them. The germline V gene encodes CDR1 SGHTA and CDR2 FQGNSA. This CDR3 is CASNLRRDTQYF. The DNA of the CDR3 is TGTGCCAGCAACCTCCGCCGAGATACGCAGTATTTT.

This clonotype has just a few counts. The CDR3 sequence: CSARRGGGLNIQYF. The CDR3 nucleotides read TGCAGTGCTAGAAGGGGGGGCGGTTTGAACATTCAGTACTTC. The rearrangement links TRBV20-1 to TRBJ2-4; tentatively, D is TRBD2 (7 bases). Trimming removed 2 bases from V and 7 bases from J, with 15 bases in between. CDR1 is DFQATT and CDR2 is SNEGSKA in the germline V gene (reference sequence). This CDR3 is built from 14 residues.

The J gene is TRBJ1-1, the V gene TRBV20-1; TRBD1 is a possible D gene (6 bases). The CDR3 is 16 residues long. Trimming stripped 7 bases from V and 0 bases from J, with 21 bases between. In germline, CDR1 is DFQATT, CDR2 SNEGSKA (reference sequence). CDR3 DNA: TGCAGTGTCCTCCCAGGGGCCCCACTCATGAACACTGAAGCTTTCTTT. Translating it yields CSVLPGAPLMNTEAFF.

The DNA for the CDR3 is TGTGCCAGCAGTTACCAACTCACAGGGATCCCCTACGAGCAGTACTTC. This encodes CASSYQLTGIPYEQYF. The rearrangement uses TRBV6-5 and TRBJ2-7; tentative D call: TRBD1 (6 bases). CDR3 size: 16 residues. Germline V CDR1 and CDR2: MNHEY, SVGAGI. V lost 2 bases to trimming and J lost 2 bases, with 16 bases between them.

This clonotype has at least ten counts. The chain employs TRBV20-1 and TRBJ1-4; tentative D call: TRBD1 (5 bases). This CDR3 region has 11 residues. V dropped 6 bases and J dropped 8 bases, with 10 bases sitting between them. CDR1 and CDR2 (germline): DFQATT, SNEGSKA (reference sequence). The DNA for the CDR3 is TGCAGTGCCGGGGCGGCGGAAAAACTGTTTTTT. Residues: CSAGAAEKLFF.

This clonotype was observed a few times. The V and J genes are TRBV19 and TRBJ1-1; D unclear. Germline CDR1 reads LNHDA; CDR2 reads SQIVND (reference sequence). V was clipped by 5 bases and J by 7 bases, with 17 bases between them. The CDR3 is 14 amino acids. CDR3 residues: CASSYGSGAGEAFF. The CDR3 bases are TGTGCCAGTAGTTACGGATCGGGAGCGGGTGAAGCTTTCTTT.

A word on this clonotype: One base away lies a much larger clone, so this may be a sequencing read error. The V and J genes are TRBV28 and TRBJ2-5, with TRBD1 identical over 9 bases. Trimming cost V 6 bases and J 9 bases; bases outside gene matches: 14. Germline values: CDR1 MDHEN, CDR2 SYDVKM. The CDR3 extends over 15 amino acids. CDR3 nucleotide sequence: TGTGCCAGCAGGCCTCCGGGACAGGGTAGCGAGGCCCAGTACTTC. It translates to CASRPPGQGSEAQYF.

The chain has TRBV30 and TRBJ1-1, with a weak D call TRBD1 (5 bases). This CDR3 has 16 residues. The V end was cut by 1 base, the J end by 3 bases, with 18 bases between. Per the germline V gene, CDR1 is GTSNPN and CDR2 is SVGIG (reference sequence). The CDR3 DNA follows: TGTGCCTGGAGTGGCGGCGAATCGGGGGTTTACACTGAAGCTTTCTTT. It is translated as CAWSGGESGVYTEAFF.

This clonotype has at least ten counts. The V gene is TRBV12-3 or TRBV12-4, the J gene TRBJ1-4; 8 positions match TRBD1. The J segment lost 8 bases and the V segment lost 5 bases, leaving 4 bases of the junction unmatched. This CDR3 contains 13 residues. The CDR3 is CASSRTGQEKLFF. CDR3 sequence (DNA): TGTGCCAGCAGTAGGACAGGGCAAGAAAAACTGTTTTTT.

This clonotype was counted a few times. The chain carries TRBV7-2 and TRBJ2-2, with TRBD2 matching over 8 bases. Trimming at V came to 5 bases and at J to 7 bases, leaving 15 bases not matched to a gene. CDR3 length: 17 residues. CDR1 is SGHTA and CDR2 is FQGNSA in the germline V gene. The DNA of the CDR3 is TGTGCCAGCAGCCGGGCGGGGGGCCGACCCCTAGGCGGGGAGCTGTTTTTT. It is translated as CASSRAGGRPLGGELFF.

Details on this clonotype: Possible read error: a much larger clone is one base away. Because it lacks the conserved phenylalanine or tryptophan at the end, this CDR3 is likely a read error. This chain's CDR3 is CASSPESYEQYL. The CDR3 bases are TGTGCCAGCAGCCCCGAGTCCTACGAGCAGTACTTA. This chain joins TRBV12-3 or TRBV12-4 and TRBJ2-7; unclear D gene. Trimming removed 6 bases from V and 1 base from J, with 7 bases in between. This CDR3 is 12 amino acids long.